The 31 T cell receptor beta chains below were found in one sample sequenced in a study of blood T cell repertoires in COVID-19. Assay used: immunoSEQ multiplex PCR; TCRdb lists only in-frame clones, some missing. The repertoire includes roughly 10,000 clones, roughly 80% of them detected once, and approximately 7.5% sits in the top ten. Sequencing was done on a sample of peripheral blood. The receptor source for this set is a man in his 70s with active COVID-19.

This chain links TRBV4-2 with TRBJ2-2, with 9 positions matching TRBD1. Germline assignment: CDR1 LGHNA and CDR2 YNFKEQ. Unmatched junction bases numbered 8, after V lost 7 bases and J lost 5 bases. The CDR3 covers 15 residues. The chain's CDR3 is CASKREGQGTGELFF. CDR3 nucleotide sequence: TGTGCCAGCAAAAGGGAGGGACAGGGTACCGGGGAGCTGTTTTTT.

This sequence joins TRBV3-1 (or the pseudogene TRBV3-2) and TRBJ2-6, with D possibly matching TRBD1 (7 bases). The CDR3 covers 19 residues. Looked up from germline, CDR1 is LGHDT and CDR2 is YNNKEL (reference sequence). The V and J ends lost 0 bases and 0 bases respectively, with 15 bases between them. CDR3 nucleotides: TGTGCCAGCAGCCAAGATCTGTGGAGGGGGCGCTCTGGGGCCAACGTCCTGACTTTC. Translation gives CASSQDLWRGRSGANVLTF.

The chain links TRBV24-1 to TRBJ2-5; 7 nucleotides match TRBD2. Germline CDR1 KGHDR, CDR2 SFDVKD. CDR3 length: 17 residues. The ends lost 2 bases at V and 5 bases at J; junction bases unmatched: 13. CDR3 nucleotide sequence: TGTGCCACCAGTGATTCAGCCGTCGGACTAGGAGGGGAGACCCAGTACTTC. Residues: CATSDSAVGLGGETQYF.

This clone showed up just once. This chain connects TRBV5-1 to TRBJ1-1; D perhaps matches TRBD1 (6 bases). The V end was cut by 4 bases, the J end by 3 bases, with 16 bases between. Germline V lookup: CDR1 SGHRS, CDR2 YFSETQ. The CDR3 is made up of 15 amino acids. The CDR3 is CASSPDTGRDTEAFF. In DNA form, the CDR3 reads TGCGCCAGCAGCCCTGACACAGGGCGGGACACTGAAGCTTTCTTT.

The chain combines TRBV2 with TRBJ2-5; D remains ambiguous. This CDR3 region has 11 residues. V lost 5 bases to trimming and J lost 5 bases, with 6 bases between them. Germline V gene sequence: CDR1 SNHLY, CDR2 FYNNEI. DNA for the CDR3: TGTGCCAGCAGTCGTCGGGAGACCCAGTACTTC. Its protein is CASSRRETQYF. The full variable domain, completed using reference TRBV2 and TRBJ2-5, is EPEVTQTPSHQVTQMGQEVILRCVPISNHLYFYWYRQILGQKVEFLVSFYNNEISEKSEIFDDQFSVERPDGSNFTLKIRSTKLEDSAMYFCASSRRETQYFGPGTRLLVL.

The rearrangement links TRBV19 to TRBJ1-5; tentatively, D is TRBD1 (5 bases). The CDR3 runs 17 residues. Trimming removed 6 bases at V and 0 bases at J, with 18 bases between. CDR1 is LNHDA and CDR2 is SQIVND in the germline V gene (reference sequence). The CDR3 DNA sequence: TGTGCCAGTAGCGGGACCGGGACGGACTATAGCAATCAGCCCCAGCATTTT. This gives the protein CASSGTGTDYSNQPQHF.

The V and J genes are TRBV7-9 and TRBJ2-5; D is ambiguous. CDR1 SEHNR and CDR2 FQNEAQ come from the germline V gene (reference sequence). V was trimmed by 5 bases and J by 2 bases, leaving 12 bases between them. The CDR3 extends over 14 amino acids. The CDR3 DNA is TGTGCCAGCAGCCCCGAGTTCGGGCAAGAGACCCAGTACTTC. This sequence encodes CASSPEFGQETQYF.

V gene TRBV9 combines with J gene TRBJ2-2, with 7 bases lining up with TRBD2. The germline V gene has CDR1 SGDLS and CDR2 YYNGEE. V was pared by 3 bases and J by 6 bases, with 8 bases of the junction left unmatched. The CDR3 spans 15 residues. The CDR3 protein is CASSALALAAGELFF. CDR3 nucleotides: TGTGCCAGCAGCGCACTAGCGCTCGCTGCCGGGGAGCTGTTTTTT.

The V call is TRBV28, the J call TRBJ2-2; 8 positions agree with TRBD2. Germline V gene lookup returns CDR1 MDHEN and CDR2 SYDVKM. V was clipped by 2 bases and J by 6 bases; unmatched bases: 5. The CDR3 has 15 residues. The CDR3 region has the DNA TGTGCCAGCAGTTTACCGGGGACTAGAGCCGGGGAGCTGTTTTTT. Encoded protein: CASSLPGTRAGELFF.

This rearrangement joins TRBV9 to TRBJ1-4; possible D gene TRBD1, 6 bases. Between the trimmed V and J ends, which lost 1 base and 0 bases, there was a span of 7 bases. The germline V gene has CDR1 SGDLS and CDR2 YYNGEE. This CDR3 has 15 residues. DNA for the CDR3: TGTGCCAGCAGCGTAAAGGGGGCAACTAATGAAAAACTGTTTTTT. Residues: CASSVKGATNEKLFF.

V and J are TRBV7-2 and TRBJ2-3, with 9 bases fitting TRBD1. Germline CDR1 reads SGHTA; CDR2 reads FQGNSA. This CDR3 is 14 amino acids long. V was clipped by 6 bases and J by 7 bases; unmatched bases: 8. CDR3 sequence reads: CASRPGTGIYTQYF. CDR3 DNA: TGTGCCAGCAGACCCGGGACAGGGATTTATACGCAGTATTTT.

The V call is TRBV27, the J call TRBJ2-3; weak D call: TRBD1 (5 bases). Germline CDR1 is MNHEY and CDR2 is SMNVEV (reference sequence). This CDR3 has 15 residues. V shed 7 bases and J shed 4 bases, with 18 bases lying between them. The CDR3 is CASTLRGRASDTQYF. Here the CDR3 DNA reads TGTGCCAGCACCCTCCGTGGCAGGGCGTCAGATACGCAGTATTTT.

The genes are TRBV28 and TRBJ1-2, with no clear D. Trimming shortened V by 7 bases and J by 3 bases, and 9 bases separated the two germline ends. The CDR3 runs to 12 residues. The germline V gene has CDR1 MDHEN and CDR2 SYDVKM. Here the CDR3 reads CASTAQHYGYTF. For the CDR3, the DNA is TGTGCCAGCACCGCACAGCACTATGGCTACACCTTC.

This chain joins TRBV6-2 or TRBV6-3 and TRBJ1-5, with a tentative D call TRBD1 (5 bases). CDR3 size: 19 residues. CDR1 and CDR2 from the germline V gene are MNHEY and SVGEGT. Trimming stripped 2 bases from V and 1 base from J, with 21 bases between. CDR3 DNA sequence: TGTGCCAGCAGTTACCGTAATCAGGGACTACGGAAAAGCAATCAGCCCCAGCATTTT. The encoded protein is CASSYRNQGLRKSNQPQHF.

This chain's CDR3 is CASEKVQDKTQETQYF. DNA for the CDR3: TGTGCCAGCGAGAAGGTCCAGGACAAGACTCAAGAGACCCAGTACTTC. The chain combines TRBV6-4 with TRBJ2-5; perhaps TRBD1 as D (5 bases). The CDR3 extends over 16 amino acids. CDR1 is MRHNA and CDR2 is SNTAGT in the germline V gene. Trimming removed 8 bases from V and 2 bases from J, with 21 bases in between.

The chain joins TRBV6-5 to TRBJ1-6; 10 bases are a match to TRBD1. The germline gives CDR1 MNHEY, CDR2 SVGAGI. After removal of 6 bases from V and 8 bases from J, the junction contained 4 bases not matched to a gene. The CDR3 length is 14 residues. CDR3 amino acids: CASSRTGGYSPLHF. The DNA for the CDR3 is TGTGCCAGCAGCCGGACAGGGGGTTATTCACCCCTCCACTTT.

V is TRBV11-2 and J is TRBJ2-7; D gene ambiguous. The CDR3 sequence is 14 residues long. Trimming shortened V by 2 bases and J by 0 bases, and 8 bases separated the two germline ends. CDR1 and CDR2 from the germline V gene are SGHAT and FQNNGV. CDR3 bases: TGTGCCAGCAGCTTAAGCCAGGCCTCCTACGAGCAGTACTTC. Protein product: CASSLSQASYEQYF.

The count of this clone is one. The chain couples TRBV7-8 to TRBJ2-1, with D unresolved. CDR1 SGHVS and CDR2 FQNEAQ come from the germline V gene. V lost 4 bases and J lost 10, with 17 bases in between. This CDR3 has 14 residues. CDR3 nucleotide sequence: TGTGCCAGCAGCTCTGAGTTTGGTCGAAGCGAGCAGTTCTTC. Translated, it gives CASSSEFGRSEQFF.

V gene TRBV7-9 combines with J gene TRBJ1-5; D is perhaps TRBD1 (6 bases). Germline V CDR1 and CDR2: SEHNR, FQNEAQ (reference sequence). The CDR3 has 15 amino acids. Trimming pared 1 base from V and 6 bases from J, leaving 13 bases between. The CDR3 DNA reads TGTGCCAGCAGCTTAGGCCAGGGAGGGGGTCAGCCCCAGCATTTT. Protein sequence: CASSLGQGGGQPQHF.

This chain joins TRBV29-1 and TRBJ2-3, with no clear D. V lost 2 bases, J lost 0 bases, and 12 bases lay in between. The CDR3 is 15 amino acids. CDR1 is SQVTM, CDR2 ANQGSEA, per germline. CDR3 residues: CSVESSGASTDTQYF. DNA of the CDR3: TGCAGCGTTGAAAGTTCAGGCGCTAGCACAGATACGCAGTATTTT.

In the case of this clone: Additional DNA sequences in this sample encode the identical CDR3. This chain joins TRBV28 and TRBJ1-5; D is perhaps TRBD1 (5 bases). The CDR3 length is 14 residues. Trimming took 3 bases from V and 5 from J, leaving 11 bases between them. The germline gives CDR1 MDHEN, CDR2 SYDVKM. The CDR3 protein is CASSLGGRDQPQHF. The CDR3 coding sequence is TGTGCCAGCAGTTTGGGGGGAAGGGATCAGCCCCAGCATTTT.

The gene calls are TRBV5-1 and TRBJ1-2; 9 nucleotides agree with TRBD1. V was clipped by 4 bases and J by 8 bases; unmatched bases: 3. Germline loops: CDR1 SGHRS, CDR2 YFSETQ. The length of the CDR3 is 12 residues. CDR3 DNA sequence: TGCGCCAGCAGCCGGGACAGGGACGGCTACACCTTC. Translation gives CASSRDRDGYTF.

This chain links TRBV9 with TRBJ2-7; 8 bases agree with TRBD1. This CDR3 is built from 14 residues. The V and J ends lost 4 bases and 2 bases, in that order; junction bases with no gene match: 5. Germline loops: CDR1 SGDLS, CDR2 YYNGEE. DNA for the CDR3: TGTGCCAGCAGCATCGGACAGGGTACCTACGAGCAGTACTTC. Protein sequence: CASSIGQGTYEQYF. The whole variable domain, filled in from reference TRBV9 and TRBJ2-7, reads DSGVTQTPKHLITATGQRVTLRCSPRSGDLSVYWYQQSLDQGLQFLIQYYNGEERAKGNILERFSAQQFPDLHSELNLSSLELGDSALYFCASSIGQGTYEQYFGPGTRLTVT.

This chain joins TRBV2 and TRBJ2-5; D possibly corresponds to TRBD1 (5 bases). Germline V CDR1 and CDR2: SNHLY, FYNNEI. The CDR3 is 13 amino acids. V was pared by 8 bases and J by 5 bases, with 15 bases between. The CDR3 DNA sequence: TGTGCCAGCCAACAGGAGCAGTTGGAGACCCAGTACTTC. As protein: CASQQEQLETQYF.

This chain links TRBV19 with TRBJ2-7; 7 bases line up with TRBD1. V trimming: 5 bases; J trimming: 1 base; junction bases outside the gene matches: 2. Germline-derived CDR1 and CDR2 are LNHDA and SQIVND (reference sequence). The CDR3 totals 13 residues. The CDR3: CASSSGQSYEQYF. In DNA, the CDR3 is TGTGCCAGTAGTTCGGGACAGTCCTACGAGCAGTACTTC.

The V gene is TRBV6-2 or TRBV6-3, the J gene TRBJ1-5, with D possibly being TRBD1 (5 bases). The CDR3 runs 19 residues. Between the trimmed V and J ends, which lost 0 bases and 3 bases, there was a span of 21 bases. Germline CDR1 is MNHEY and CDR2 is SVGEGT. The CDR3 protein is CASSYSIHRTYSDNQPQHF. DNA of the CDR3: TGTGCCAGCAGTTACTCGATACACAGGACATATAGTGACAATCAGCCCCAGCATTTT.

This rearrangement joins TRBV4-2 to TRBJ1-4; possible D gene TRBD1, 5 bases. V lost 1 base, J lost 4 bases, and 19 bases lay in between. The CDR3 runs to 18 residues. The germline CDR1 and CDR2 sequences are LGHNA and YNFKEQ. In DNA form, the CDR3 reads TGTGCCAGCAGCCAAGTGACCTCGGGGGTCGGGATTAATGAAAAACTGTTTTTT. This codes for CASSQVTSGVGINEKLFF.

This chain uses TRBV11-2 with TRBJ2-2; D is unresolved. CDR1 is SGHAT and CDR2 is FQNNGV in the germline V gene. The CDR3 has 13 residues. V lost 7 bases, J lost 9 bases, and 15 bases lay in between. The CDR3 loop is CASIFPSARELFF. The CDR3 DNA reads as TGTGCCAGCATTTTCCCCTCTGCGCGGGAGCTGTTTTTT.

This chain connects TRBV6-1 to TRBJ1-1; TRBD1 is a possible D gene (6 bases). The V end lost 5 bases, the J end lost 10 bases, and 17 bases lay between the germline ends. The CDR3 is 13 amino acids. Germline V lookup: CDR1 MNHNS, CDR2 SASEGT. CDR3 region: CASSPDRPPRAFF. As DNA, the CDR3 is TGTGCCAGCAGTCCCGACAGGCCTCCGCGAGCTTTCTTT.

In its sample, this clone ranks as medium-sized. V usage is TRBV4-1 and J usage is TRBJ2-2; TRBD1 aligns across 7 bases. The germline V gene encodes CDR1 MGHRA and CDR2 YSYEKL. With V trimmed by 3 bases and J by 5 bases, 6 bases remained unmatched. The CDR3 has 15 residues. The CDR3 DNA reads TGCGCCAGCAGCCAGACAGGGAGAAATACCGGGGAGCTGTTTTTT. This translates into CASSQTGRNTGELFF.

This clone was detected a few times. The chain is built from TRBV2 and TRBJ2-5; D gene unclear. Germline loops: CDR1 SNHLY, CDR2 FYNNEI. The CDR3 has 16 amino acids. V was trimmed by 6 bases and J by 2 bases, leaving 19 bases between them. CDR3: CASSAYPQRPQETQYF. In DNA, the CDR3 is TGTGCCAGCAGCGCCTACCCCCAGCGACCTCAAGAGACCCAGTACTTC.